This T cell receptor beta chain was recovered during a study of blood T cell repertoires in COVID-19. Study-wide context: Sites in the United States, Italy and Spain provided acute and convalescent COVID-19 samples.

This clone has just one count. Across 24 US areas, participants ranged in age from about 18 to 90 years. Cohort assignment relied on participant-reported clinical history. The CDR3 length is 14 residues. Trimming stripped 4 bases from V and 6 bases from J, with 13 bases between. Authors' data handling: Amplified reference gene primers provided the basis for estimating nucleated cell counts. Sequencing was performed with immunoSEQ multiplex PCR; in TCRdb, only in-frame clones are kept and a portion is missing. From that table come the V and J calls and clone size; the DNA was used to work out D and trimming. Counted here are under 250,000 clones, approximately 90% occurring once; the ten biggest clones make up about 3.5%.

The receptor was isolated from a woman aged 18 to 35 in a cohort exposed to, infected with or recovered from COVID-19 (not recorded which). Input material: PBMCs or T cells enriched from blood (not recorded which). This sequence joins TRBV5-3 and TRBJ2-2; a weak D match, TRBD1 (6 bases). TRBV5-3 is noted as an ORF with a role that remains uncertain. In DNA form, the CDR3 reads TGTGCCAGAAGCACTAAAACAGGGCCCGGGGAGCTGTTTTTT. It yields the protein CARSTKTGPGELFF.